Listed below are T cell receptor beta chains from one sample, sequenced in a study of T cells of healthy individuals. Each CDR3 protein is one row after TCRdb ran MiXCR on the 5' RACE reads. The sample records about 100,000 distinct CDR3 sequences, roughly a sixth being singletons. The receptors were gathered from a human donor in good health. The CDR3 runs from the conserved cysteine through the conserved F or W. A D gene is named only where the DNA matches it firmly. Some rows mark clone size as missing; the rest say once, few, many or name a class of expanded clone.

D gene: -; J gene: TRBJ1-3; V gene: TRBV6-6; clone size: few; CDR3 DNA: TGTGCCAGCAGTTACGAGTACTCTGGAAACACCATATATTTT; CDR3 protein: CASSYEYSGNTIYF
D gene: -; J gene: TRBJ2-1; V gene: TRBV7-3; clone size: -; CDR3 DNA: TGTGCCAGCAGCCCCCTCAACGGCGATGAGCAGTTCTTC; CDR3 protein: CASSPLNGDEQFF
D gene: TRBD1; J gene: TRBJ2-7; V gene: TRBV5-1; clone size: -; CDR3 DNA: TGCGCCAGCAGCTTGGCCCTACAGGGGTACGAGCAGTACTTC; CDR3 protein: CASSLALQGYEQYF
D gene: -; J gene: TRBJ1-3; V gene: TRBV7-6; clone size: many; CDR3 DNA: TGTGCCAGCAGCTTAGGACAGGCTTACTCTGGAAACACCATATATTTT; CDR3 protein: CASSLGQAYSGNTIYF
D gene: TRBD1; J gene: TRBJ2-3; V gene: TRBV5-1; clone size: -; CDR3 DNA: TGCGCCAGCAGCCCGGGGGACAGGGGCCCTCCTGACACCGATACGCAGTATTTT; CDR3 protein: CASSPGDRGPPDTDTQYF
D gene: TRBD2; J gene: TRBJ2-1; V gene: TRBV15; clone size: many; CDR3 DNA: TGTGCCACCAGCGGACTAGCGGGAGAGGGATACAATGAGCAGTTCTTC; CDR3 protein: CATSGLAGEGYNEQFF
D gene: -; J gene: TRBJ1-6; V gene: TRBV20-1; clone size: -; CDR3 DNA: TGCAGTGCCCCGACGGCCACAGATAATTCACCCCTCCACTTT; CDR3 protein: CSAPTATDNSPLHF
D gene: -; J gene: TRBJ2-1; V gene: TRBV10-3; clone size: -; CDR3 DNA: TGTGCCATCAGTGAGTTGGGCCACTCCTACAATGAGCAGTTCTTC; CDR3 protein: CAISELGHSYNEQFF
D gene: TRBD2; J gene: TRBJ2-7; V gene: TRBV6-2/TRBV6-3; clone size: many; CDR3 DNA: TGTGCCAGCAGTTTCAGCGGGAGGTCTTACGAGCAGTACTTC; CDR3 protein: CASSFSGRSYEQYF
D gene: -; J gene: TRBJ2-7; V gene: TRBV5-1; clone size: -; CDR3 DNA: TGCGCCAGCAGCCGAACAGGCTACGAGCAGTACTTC; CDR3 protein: CASSRTGYEQYF
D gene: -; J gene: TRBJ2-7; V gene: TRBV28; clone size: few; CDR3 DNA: TGTGCCAGCAGTTTAACTAGCACCTATTACGAGCAGTACTTC; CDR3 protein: CASSLTSTYYEQYF
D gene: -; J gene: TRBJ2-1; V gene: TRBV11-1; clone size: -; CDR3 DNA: TGTGCCAGCAGCTTAGCAGGGGCCGGCTCCTACAATGAGCAGTTCTTC; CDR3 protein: CASSLAGAGSYNEQFF
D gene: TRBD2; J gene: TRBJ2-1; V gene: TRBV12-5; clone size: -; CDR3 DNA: TGTGCCAGCAGTCTAGATAGCGGGAGGTTAAACAATGAGCAGTTCTTC; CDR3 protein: CASSLDSGRLNNEQFF
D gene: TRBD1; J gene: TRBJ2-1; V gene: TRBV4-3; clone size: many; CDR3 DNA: TGCGCCAGCAGCCAGGTGACAGGGAATGAGCAGTTCTTC; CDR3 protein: CASSQVTGNEQFF
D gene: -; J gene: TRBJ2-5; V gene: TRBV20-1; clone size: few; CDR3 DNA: TGCAGTGCAGGGAAAGCGGACCTCCAAGAGACCCAGTACTTC; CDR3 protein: CSAGKADLQETQYF
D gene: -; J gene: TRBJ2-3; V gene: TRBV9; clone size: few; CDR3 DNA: TGTGCCAGCAGCGTAGCGGGCACTAGCACAGATACGCAGTATTTT; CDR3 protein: CASSVAGTSTDTQYF
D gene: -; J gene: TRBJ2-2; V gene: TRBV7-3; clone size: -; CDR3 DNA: TGTGCCAGCAGCTTAATCGTCGGGGAGCTGTTTTTT; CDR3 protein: CASSLIVGELFF
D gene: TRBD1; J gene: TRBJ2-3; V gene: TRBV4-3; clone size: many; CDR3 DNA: TGCGCCAGCAGCCAAGAAGCGAGGGGGCATAACACAGATACGCAGTATTTT; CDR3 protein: CASSQEARGHNTDTQYF
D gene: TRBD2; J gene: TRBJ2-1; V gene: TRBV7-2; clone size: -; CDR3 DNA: TGTGCCAGCAGCTCCCGTGGAGCGGGAGGTTACAATGAGCAGTTCTTC; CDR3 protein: CASSSRGAGGYNEQFF
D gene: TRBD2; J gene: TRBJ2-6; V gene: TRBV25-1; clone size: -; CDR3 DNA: TGTGCCAGCAGTGAATCCGGGAGGGCTGGGGCCAACGTCCTGACTTTC; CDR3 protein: CASSESGRAGANVLTF
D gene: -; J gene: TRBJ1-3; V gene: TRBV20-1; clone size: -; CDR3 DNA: TGCAGTGCTAGAGAGGGGTCAACTATCTCTGGAAACACCATATATTTT; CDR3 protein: CSAREGSTISGNTIYF
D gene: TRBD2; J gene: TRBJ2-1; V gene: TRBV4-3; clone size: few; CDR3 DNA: TGCGCCAGCAGCCGCCAGCTCGGACTAGCGGGAGTTGGTGAGCAGTTCTTC; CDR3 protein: CASSRQLGLAGVGEQFF
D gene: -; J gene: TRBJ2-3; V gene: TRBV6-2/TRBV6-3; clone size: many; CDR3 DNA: TGTGCCAGCAGTTATAACAGAGCCCTGGGCACAGATACGCAGTATTTT; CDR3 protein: CASSYNRALGTDTQYF
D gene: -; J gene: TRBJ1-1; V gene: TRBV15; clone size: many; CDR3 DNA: TGTGCCACCAGCTTCACTCGGGGCCTGAACACTGAAGCTTTCTTT; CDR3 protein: CATSFTRGLNTEAFF
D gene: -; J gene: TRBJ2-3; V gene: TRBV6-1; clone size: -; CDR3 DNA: TGTGCCAGCAGTGGGGGGTTGCGGTATAGCACAGATACGCAGTATTTT; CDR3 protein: CASSGGLRYSTDTQYF
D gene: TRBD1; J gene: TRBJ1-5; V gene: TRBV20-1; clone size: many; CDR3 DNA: TGCAGTGCTACAGGTGGCAGGGGGCATAGTCAGCCCCAGCATTTT; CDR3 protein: CSATGGRGHSQPQHF